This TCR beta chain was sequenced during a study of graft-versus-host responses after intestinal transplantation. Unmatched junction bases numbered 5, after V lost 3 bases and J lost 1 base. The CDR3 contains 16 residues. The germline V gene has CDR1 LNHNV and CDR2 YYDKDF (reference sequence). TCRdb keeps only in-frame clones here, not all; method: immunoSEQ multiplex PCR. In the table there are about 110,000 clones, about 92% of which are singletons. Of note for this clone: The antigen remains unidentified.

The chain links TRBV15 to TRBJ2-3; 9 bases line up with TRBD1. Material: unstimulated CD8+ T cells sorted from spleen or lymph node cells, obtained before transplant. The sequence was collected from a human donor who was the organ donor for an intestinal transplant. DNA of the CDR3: TGTGCCACCAGCAGTAACCGGGACAGGGGCACAGATACGCAGTATTTT. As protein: CATSSNRDRGTDTQYF.